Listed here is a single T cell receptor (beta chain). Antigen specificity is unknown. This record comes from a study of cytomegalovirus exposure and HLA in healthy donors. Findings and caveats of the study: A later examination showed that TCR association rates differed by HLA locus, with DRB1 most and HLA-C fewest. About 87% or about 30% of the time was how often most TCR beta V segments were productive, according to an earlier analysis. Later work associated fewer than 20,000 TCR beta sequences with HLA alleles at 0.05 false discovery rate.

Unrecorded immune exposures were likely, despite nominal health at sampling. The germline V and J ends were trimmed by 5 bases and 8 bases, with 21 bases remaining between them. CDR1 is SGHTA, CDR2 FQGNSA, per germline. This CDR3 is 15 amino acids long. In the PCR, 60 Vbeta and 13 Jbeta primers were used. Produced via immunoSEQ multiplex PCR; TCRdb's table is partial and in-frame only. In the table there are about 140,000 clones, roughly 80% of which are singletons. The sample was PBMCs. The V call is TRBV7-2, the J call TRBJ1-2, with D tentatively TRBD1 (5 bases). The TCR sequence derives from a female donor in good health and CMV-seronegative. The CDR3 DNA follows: TGTGCCAGCAGCCCTGGGGGGGGAGGGCGAGGCGGCTACACCTTC. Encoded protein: CASSPGGGGRGGYTF.